Described below is a single T cell receptor beta chain sequence and its context. The antigen is unknown. Losses at the gene ends were 1 base for V and 3 bases for J; bases not matched to a gene: 6. The CDR3 covers 15 residues. Germline CDR1 and CDR2: SEHNR and FQNEAQ (reference sequence). A patient was excluded if there was uncontrolled infection, other autoimmune disease, pregnancy or lactation. This sample stems from a study of T cells in Graves' hyperthyroidism and ophthalmopathy. General study results and limits: Also found in blood were most expanded thyroid clonotypes above 0.001. Progression to ophthalmopathy was predicted a median of 6.5 months early.

RNA transcripts provided the source from which TCR beta CDR3 regions were amplified. The HTBI primer set drove a first-round RT-PCR of the TCR CDR3. One entry per CDR3 protein results from TCRdb running MiXCR on the multiplex PCR reads. The repertoire holds 450,000 to 700,000 distinct CDR3 sequences, with about 45% as singletons. This chain joins TRBV7-9 and TRBJ2-7; the match to TRBD1 covers 7 bases. Sequencing was performed on peripheral blood or thyroid tissue (not recorded which). The receptor's source is a young woman with Graves' hyperthyroidism. The chain's CDR3 is CASSLVGDRDYEQYF. CDR3 DNA: TGTGCCAGCAGCTTAGTGGGTGACAGGGACTACGAGCAGTACTTC.